Shown below are 7 T cell receptor beta chains from a single sample sequenced in a study of T cell responses to AZD1222 COVID-19 vaccine. Here immunoSEQ multiplex PCR was the method, and the copy in TCRdb shows in-frame clones only, minus some. The sample includes under 200,000 clones, 94% of them seen just once. This specimen consisted of peripheral blood, obtained on day 0 of AZD1222 vaccination. These receptors were collected from an adult in good health.

The V and J genes are TRBV27 and TRBJ2-2; 7 bases agree with TRBD1. The CDR3 consists of 13 residues. CDR1 and CDR2 from the germline V gene are MNHEY and SMNVEV (reference sequence). V shed 4 bases, J shed 6 bases, and the junction held 2 bases outside the gene matches. The CDR3 loop reads CASSSQGSGELFF. CDR3 nucleotide sequence: TGTGCCAGCAGTTCACAGGGGTCCGGGGAGCTGTTTTTT.

The chain uses TRBV7-8 and TRBJ1-2; no definite D call. Germline CDR1 is SGHVS and CDR2 is FQNEAQ. The CDR3 length is 17 residues. V shed 4 bases and J shed 4 bases, with 22 bases lying between them. CDR3 in amino acids: CASSSPNEHGPFYGYTF. CDR3 in DNA: TGTGCCAGCAGCTCACCGAACGAACATGGCCCCTTCTATGGCTACACCTTC.

This chain connects TRBV7-9 to TRBJ1-4; D gene uncertain. V was clipped by 4 bases and J by 3 bases, with 15 bases between them. The CDR3 totals 16 residues. CDR1 SEHNR and CDR2 FQNEAQ come from the germline V gene (reference sequence). The CDR3 region has the DNA TGTGCCAGCAGCTCCGCTGACCGGTATCCTAATGAAAAACTGTTTTTT. Residues: CASSSADRYPNEKLFF.

This chain links TRBV10-3 with TRBJ2-3; TRBD2 might be the D (7 bases). This CDR3 contains 14 residues. Germline lookup yields CDR1 ENHRY and CDR2 SYGVKD. Deletions cut 10 bases from V and 3 bases from J, with 17 bases between. The CDR3 spells CASRGGGKTDTQYF. CDR3 in DNA: TGTGCCAGCCGAGGGGGGGGAAAAACAGATACGCAGTATTTT.

V is TRBV18 and J is TRBJ1-1; the match to TRBD1 covers 7 bases. The V and J ends lost 2 bases and 0 bases, in that order; junction bases with no gene match: 9. Germline-derived CDR1 and CDR2 are KGHSH and LQKENI. This CDR3 has 17 residues. The CDR3: CASSPDRVGPMNTEAFF. As DNA, the CDR3 is TGTGCCAGCTCACCAGACAGGGTAGGCCCCATGAACACTGAAGCTTTCTTT. The full variable domain, in which reference TRBV18 and TRBJ1-1 provide the parts outside the CDR3, is NAGVMQNPRHLVRRRGQEARLRCSPMKGHSHVYWYRQLPEEGLKFMVYLQKENIIDESGMPKERFSAEFPKEGPSILRIQQVVRGDSAAYFCASSPDRVGPMNTEAFFGQGTRLTVV.

This chain uses TRBV6-5 with TRBJ2-3; the D gene could be TRBD1 or TRBD2 (5 bases each). Per germline, CDR1 MNHEY and CDR2 SVGAGI. Between the trimmed V and J ends, which lost 5 bases and 6 bases, there was a span of 12 bases. The CDR3 extends over 13 amino acids. For the CDR3, the DNA is TGTGCCAGCAGTACGCTCGGGGCGGATACGCAGTATTTT. Residues: CASSTLGADTQYF.

The V gene is TRBV19, the J gene TRBJ1-3; D call uncertain. CDR1 is LNHDA, CDR2 SQIVND, per germline (reference sequence). The CDR3 has 15 amino acids. The V gene lost 5 bases and the J gene lost 0 bases, with 11 bases spanning the gap. The CDR3 nucleotides are TGTGCCAGTAGTTTGCGGGAGGTCTCTGGAAACACCATATATTTT. As protein: CASSLREVSGNTIYF. Supplemented by reference TRBV19 and TRBJ1-3, the full variable domain reads DGGITQSPKYLFRKEGQNVTLSCEQNLNHDAMYWYRQDPGQGLRLIYYSQIVNDFQKGDIAEGYSVSREKKESFPLTVTSAQKNPTAFYLCASSLREVSGNTIYFGEGSWLTVV.